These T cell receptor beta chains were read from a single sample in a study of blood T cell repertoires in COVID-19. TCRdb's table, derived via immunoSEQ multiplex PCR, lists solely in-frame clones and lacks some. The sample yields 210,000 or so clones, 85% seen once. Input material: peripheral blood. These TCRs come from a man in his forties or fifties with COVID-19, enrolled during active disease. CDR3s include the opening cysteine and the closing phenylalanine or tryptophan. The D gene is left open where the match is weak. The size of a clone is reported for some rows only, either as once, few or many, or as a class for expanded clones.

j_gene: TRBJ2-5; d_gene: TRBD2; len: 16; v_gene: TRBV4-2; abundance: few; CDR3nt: TGTGCCAGCAGCCAAGATTTAGCGGGGGGCCAAGAGACCCAGTACTTC; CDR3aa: CASSQDLAGGQETQYF
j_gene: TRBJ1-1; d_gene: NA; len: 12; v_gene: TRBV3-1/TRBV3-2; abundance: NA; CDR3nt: TGTGCCAGCAGCTTTACGGAGACTGAAGCTTTCTTT; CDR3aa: CASSFTETEAFF
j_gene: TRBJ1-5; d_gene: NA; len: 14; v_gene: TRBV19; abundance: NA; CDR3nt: TGTGCCAGTGACGGGGGGTATAGCAATCAGCCCCAGCATTTT; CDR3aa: CASDGGYSNQPQHF
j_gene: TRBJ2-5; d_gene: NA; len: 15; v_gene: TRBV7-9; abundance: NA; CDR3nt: TGTGCCAGCAGCCCAGCGGAAGGGTTCGGGGAGACCCAGTACTTC; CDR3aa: CASSPAEGFGETQYF
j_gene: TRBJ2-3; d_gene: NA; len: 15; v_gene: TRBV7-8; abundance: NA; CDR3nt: TGTGCCAGCAGCGCCGGACATGGGGCCAAGGATACGCAGTATTTT; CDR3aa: CASSAGHGAKDTQYF
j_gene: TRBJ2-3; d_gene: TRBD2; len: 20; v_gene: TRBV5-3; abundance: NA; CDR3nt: TGTGCCAGAAGCCAGATTGGGGTAGCGGGGGCCTTGAACGGGGTAGATACGCAGTATTTT; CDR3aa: CARSQIGVAGALNGVDTQYF
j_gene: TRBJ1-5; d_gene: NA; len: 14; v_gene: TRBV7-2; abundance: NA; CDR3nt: TGTGCCAGCAGCTTTCGGGGGACGAATCAGCCCCAGCATTTT; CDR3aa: CASSFRGTNQPQHF
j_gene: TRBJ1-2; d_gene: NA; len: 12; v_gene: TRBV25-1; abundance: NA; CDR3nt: TGTGCCAGCAGGGGGGGGCACGATGGCTACACCTTC; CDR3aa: CASRGGHDGYTF
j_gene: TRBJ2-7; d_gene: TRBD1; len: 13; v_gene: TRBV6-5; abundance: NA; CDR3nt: TGTGCCAGCAACGGACAGGGGATGAGGGAGCAGTACTTC; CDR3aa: CASNGQGMREQYF
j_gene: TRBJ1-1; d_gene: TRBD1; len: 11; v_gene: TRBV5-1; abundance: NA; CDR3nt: TGCGCCAGCAGTGGTTCAGGGGGAGCTTTCTTT; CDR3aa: CASSGSGGAFF
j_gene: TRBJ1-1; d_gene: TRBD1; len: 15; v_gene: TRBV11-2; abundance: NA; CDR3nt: TGTGCCAGCAGCCATATCAAGGGGGCTAGCACTGAAGCTTTCTTT; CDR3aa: CASSHIKGASTEAFF
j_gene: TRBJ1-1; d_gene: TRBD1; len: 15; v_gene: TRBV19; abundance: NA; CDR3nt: TGTGCCAGTAGACCGGGACAGGGGGCTTTCACTGAAGCTTTCTTT; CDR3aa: CASRPGQGAFTEAFF
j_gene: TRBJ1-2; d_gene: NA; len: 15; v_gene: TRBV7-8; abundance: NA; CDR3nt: TGTGCCAGCAGCTTGGAACGCACAGGGAGCTATGGCTACACCTTC; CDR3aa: CASSLERTGSYGYTF
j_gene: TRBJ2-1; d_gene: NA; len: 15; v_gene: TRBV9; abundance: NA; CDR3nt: TGTGCCAGCAGCGCCACCGCCGGGTCGTACAATGAGCAGTTCTTC; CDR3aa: CASSATAGSYNEQFF
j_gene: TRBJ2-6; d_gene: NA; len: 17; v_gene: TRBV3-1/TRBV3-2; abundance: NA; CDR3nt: TGTGCCAGCAGCCAAGATGGCAGGGTGGCTGGGGCCAACGTCCTGACTTTC; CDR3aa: CASSQDGRVAGANVLTF
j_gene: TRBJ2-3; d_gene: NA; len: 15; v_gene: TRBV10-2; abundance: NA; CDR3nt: TGCGCCAGCAGTGAACCCAGGACAGCCACAGATACGCAGTATTTT; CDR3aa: CASSEPRTATDTQYF
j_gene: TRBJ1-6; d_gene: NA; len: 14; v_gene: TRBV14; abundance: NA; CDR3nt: TGTGCCAGCAGCCAAGATACAGGGTTTTCACCCCTCCACTTT; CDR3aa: CASSQDTGFSPLHF